Described below is a single TCR beta chain sequence and its context. In the original workflow: Cell counts per sample came from amplifying reference gene primers. Generated by immunoSEQ multiplex PCR, the TCRdb table keeps only in-frame clones and is missing some. V, J and clone size were drawn from that table, and D and trimming were deduced from the DNA. This sample carries 390,000 or so clones, 85% to 90% of them seen once, and the ten largest clones take 6.5%. The data are from a study of blood T cell repertoires in COVID-19. Study-level information: Sites across the United States, Italy and Spain contributed samples from acute and convalescent COVID-19. T cells, B-cell-depleted T cells, or PBMCs provided the cDNA or gDNA that served as material.

This CDR3 comprises 17 residues. Germline loops: CDR1 LGHDT, CDR2 YNNKEL (reference sequence). The germline V and J ends were trimmed by 0 bases and 1 base, with 14 bases remaining between them. The receptor's source is a man younger than 35 with active or convalescent COVID-19. Sequencing was done on a sample of peripheral blood. The V call is TRBV3-1 (or the pseudogene TRBV3-2), the J call TRBJ2-3, with D perhaps matching TRBD1 (6 bases). The CDR3: CASSQEPPGAGTDTQYF. In nucleotides, the CDR3 is TGTGCCAGCAGCCAAGAGCCGCCAGGGGCAGGCACAGATACGCAGTATTTT.